This TCR beta chain stems from a study of T cell changes during pregnancy in multiple sclerosis. Produced via immunoSEQ multiplex PCR; TCRdb's table is partial and in-frame only. The repertoire has under 90,000 clones, about 91% of them found once; the top ten carry around 1.3%. Germline CDR1 MNHNS, CDR2 SASEGT. The ends lost 2 bases at V and 0 bases at J; junction bases unmatched: 2. The CDR3 totals 15 residues. The J gene is TRBJ1-1, the V gene TRBV6-1, with TRBD1 matching over 8 bases. This specimen consisted of peripheral blood, obtained in the second trimester of pregnancy. The sequence was obtained from a female donor in good health, enrolled as a control in a pregnancy study. Here the CDR3 DNA reads TGTGCCAGCAGTGAACGGGACAGGTTGAACACTGAAGCTTTCTTT. Translating it yields CASSERDRLNTEAFF.